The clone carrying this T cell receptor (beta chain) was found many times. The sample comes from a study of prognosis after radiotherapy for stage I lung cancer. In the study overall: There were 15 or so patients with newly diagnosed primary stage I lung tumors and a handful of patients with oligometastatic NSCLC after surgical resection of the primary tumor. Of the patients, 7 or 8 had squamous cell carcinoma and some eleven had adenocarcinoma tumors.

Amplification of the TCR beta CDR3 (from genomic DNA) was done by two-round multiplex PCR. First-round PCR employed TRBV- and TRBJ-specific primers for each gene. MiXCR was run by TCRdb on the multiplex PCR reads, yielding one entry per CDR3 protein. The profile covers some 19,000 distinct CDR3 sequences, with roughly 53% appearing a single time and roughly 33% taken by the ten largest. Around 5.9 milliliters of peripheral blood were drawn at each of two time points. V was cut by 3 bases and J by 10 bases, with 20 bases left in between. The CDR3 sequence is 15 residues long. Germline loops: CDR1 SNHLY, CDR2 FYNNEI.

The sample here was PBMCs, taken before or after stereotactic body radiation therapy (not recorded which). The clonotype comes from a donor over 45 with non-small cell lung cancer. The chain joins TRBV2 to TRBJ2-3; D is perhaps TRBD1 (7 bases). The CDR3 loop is CASSERSGPRGAQYF. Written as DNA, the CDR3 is TGTGCCAGCAGTGAGAGAAGCGGCCCCAGGGGGGCGCAGTATTTT.